A selection of T cell receptor beta chains follows, all from one sample in a study of blood T cell repertoires in COVID-19. TCRdb's table, derived via immunoSEQ multiplex PCR, lists solely in-frame clones and lacks some. The data hold about 110,000 clones, with approximately 80% observed a single time. The specimen sequenced was peripheral blood. The receptors derive from a woman in her 50s with acute or convalescent COVID-19. The CDR3 runs from the conserved cysteine through the conserved F or W. D genes are given only for firm matches. For some rows the clone size is stated as once, few or many, or as a class when expanded; others skip it.

d_call j_call v_call clone_size cdr3_aa cdr3_nt
- TRBJ1-1 TRBV3-1/TRBV3-2 few CASSQELWGDTEAFF TGTGCCAGCAGCCAAGAATTGTGGGGGGACACTGAAGCTTTCTTT
- TRBJ1-2 TRBV2 - CASISDSRGMGYTF TGTGCCAGCATTTCGGACAGCCGGGGTATGGGCTACACCTTC
- TRBJ1-5 TRBV2 - CASRKTRNSNQPQHF TGTGCCAGCAGAAAGACACGAAATAGCAATCAGCCCCAGCATTTT
- TRBJ1-1 TRBV2 - CASSVEQGVPEAFF TGTGCCAGCAGTGTAGAGCAAGGGGTCCCTGAAGCTTTCTTT
TRBD1 TRBJ1-2 TRBV9 - CASSADGQGFGYTF TGTGCCAGCAGCGCGGACGGACAGGGTTTCGGCTACACCTTC
- TRBJ2-3 TRBV25-1 - CASSAREYPPDTQYF TGTGCCAGCAGTGCCCGGGAATACCCCCCAGATACGCAGTATTTT
TRBD2 TRBJ2-3 TRBV14 - CASSQAKAGGLETQYF TGTGCCAGCAGCCAAGCAAAAGCGGGGGGGCTGGAAACGCAGTATTTT
TRBD1 TRBJ1-1 TRBV4-2 - CASSRQGTGTEAFF TGTGCCAGCAGCCGACAGGGCACTGGCACTGAAGCTTTCTTT
TRBD2 TRBJ2-2 TRBV30 - CAWSVAGGKVGELFF TGTGCCTGGAGTGTGGCGGGGGGTAAGGTCGGGGAGCTGTTTTTT
- TRBJ2-4 TRBV7-9 - CASSLKGDIQYF TGTGCCAGCAGCTTAAAGGGGGACATTCAGTACTTC
TRBD2 TRBJ2-3 TRBV27 - CASSLGTSGGADTQYF TGTGCCAGCAGTTTAGGTACTAGCGGGGGGGCAGATACGCAGTATTTT
TRBD1 TRBJ1-1 TRBV19 - CASSGDRDHKAFF TGTGCCAGTAGTGGGGACAGGGATCATAAAGCTTTCTTT
- TRBJ1-6 TRBV6-5 few CASSYSRRGGGSPLHF TGTGCCAGCAGTTACTCGAGACGGGGAGGAGGTTCACCCCTCCACTTT
- TRBJ2-7 TRBV6-1 - CASSEGSTIGSKQYF TGTGCCAGCAGTGAAGGTAGCACAATCGGAAGCAAGCAGTACTTC
- TRBJ1-1 TRBV5-1 - CASSPEGRQGTEAFF TGCGCCAGCAGCCCCGAGGGCAGGCAAGGCACTGAAGCTTTCTTT
TRBD1 TRBJ1-1 TRBV9 few CASSVALTDRVSEAFF TGTGCCAGCAGCGTAGCCCTAACGGACAGGGTCAGTGAAGCTTTCTTT
- TRBJ1-1 TRBV19 - CASRLWERDTEAFF TGTGCCAGTAGGTTATGGGAGAGGGACACTGAAGCTTTCTTT
TRBD1 TRBJ1-1 TRBV3-1/TRBV3-2 - CASSHDGTGGGEAFF TGTGCCAGCAGCCATGACGGGACAGGGGGAGGTGAAGCTTTCTTT
TRBD1 TRBJ1-3 TRBV9 - CASSPSTGQGSGSGNTIYF TGTGCCAGCAGCCCCAGTACCGGACAGGGAAGTGGCTCTGGAAACACCATATATTTT
TRBD1 TRBJ1-3 TRBV5-4 few CASSLQGASGNTIYF TGTGCCAGCAGCTTGCAGGGGGCTTCTGGAAACACCATATATTTT
- TRBJ1-5 TRBV28 - CASTDRYTNQPQHF TGTGCCAGCACCGACAGGTATACGAATCAGCCCCAGCATTTT
TRBD1 TRBJ1-6 TRBV6-2/TRBV6-3 - CASSPTGDSSPLHF TGTGCCAGCAGTCCCACAGGGGATAGTTCACCCCTCCACTTT
- TRBJ2-7 TRBV4-1 few CASSHQQGSSFEQYF TGCGCCAGCAGCCACCAACAGGGTTCGTCCTTTGAGCAGTACTTC
- TRBJ1-6 TRBV11-2 few CASSLNAQGPPSSPLHF TGTGCCAGCAGCCTAAACGCTCAGGGCCCACCCTCGTCACCCCTCCACTTT
TRBD2 TRBJ2-5 TRBV7-3 - CASSRGSPGETQYF TGTGCCAGCAGCCGCGGGAGCCCGGGGGAGACCCAGTACTTC
- TRBJ1-5 TRBV28 - CASSLRGNTQPQHF TGTGCCAGCAGTTTGAGGGGGAACACTCAGCCCCAGCATTTT
- TRBJ1-3 TRBV7-2 - CASSLDRAGNTIYF TGTGCCAGCAGCTTAGACAGGGCTGGAAACACCATATATTTT
- TRBJ1-4 TRBV19 - CASSIRQEGDEKLFF TGTGCCAGTAGTATCCGACAGGAAGGGGATGAAAAACTGTTTTTT
- TRBJ2-2 TRBV19 - CASSIGGRRTGELFF TGTGCCAGTAGTATAGGGGGGCGGCGGACCGGGGAGCTGTTTTTT
- TRBJ1-1 TRBV20-1 - CSARLYREAFF TGCAGTGCTAGGCTTTACAGGGAAGCTTTCTTT
- TRBJ1-2 TRBV11-3 - CASSPYFTNYGYTF TGTGCCAGCAGCCCGTACTTTACTAACTATGGCTACACCTTC
- TRBJ1-2 TRBV14 - CASSPPGAVHYGYTF TGTGCCAGCAGCCCACCTGGGGCCGTACACTATGGCTACACCTTC
- TRBJ1-2 TRBV3-1/TRBV3-2 once CASSRAGVYGYTF TGTGCCAGCAGCCGAGCAGGCGTCTATGGCTACACCTTC
TRBD1 TRBJ2-7 TRBV30 - CAWSQGAPNEQYF TGTGCCTGGAGTCAGGGGGCGCCGAACGAGCAGTACTTC
TRBD2 TRBJ2-1 TRBV6-5 - CASSYYGTSKGNEQFF TGTGCCAGCAGTTACTATGGGACTAGCAAAGGCAATGAGCAGTTCTTC
- TRBJ2-7 TRBV10-1 once CASSGAKGAYEQYF TGCGCCAGCAGTGGGGCCAAGGGGGCCTACGAGCAGTACTTC
TRBD1 TRBJ1-4 TRBV19 - CASSALTGEPEKLFF TGTGCCAGTAGTGCCCTGACAGGGGAGCCTGAAAAACTGTTTTTT
TRBD1 TRBJ2-3 TRBV24-1 - CATSRTGDTDTQYF TGTGCCACCAGCAGGACAGGGGACACAGATACGCAGTATTTT
- TRBJ2-1 TRBV6-5 - CAGGQGITQFF TGTGCCGGCGGCCAGGGTATTACTCAGTTCTTC
- TRBJ2-2 TRBV15 many CATSRDKVRTGELFF TGTGCCACCAGCAGAGATAAGGTCAGGACCGGGGAGCTGTTTTTT
TRBD1 TRBJ1-1 TRBV19 - CASSILGTGGRSTEAFF TGTGCCAGTAGTATATTGGGGACAGGGGGCAGGAGCACTGAAGCTTTCTTT
- TRBJ1-1 TRBV7-2 - CASSLEAGISTEAFF TGTGCCAGCAGCTTAGAGGCGGGAATTAGCACTGAAGCTTTCTTT
TRBD1 TRBJ1-1 TRBV15 few CATASSDRGKAFF TGTGCCACAGCTTCGTCCGACAGGGGAAAAGCTTTCTTT
TRBD1 TRBJ1-5 TRBV6-2/TRBV6-3 - CASSQTGGANQPQHF TGTGCCAGCAGCCAGACAGGGGGCGCGAACCAGCCCCAGCATTTT
- TRBJ1-3 TRBV24-1 - CATSDYRDGNTIYF TGTGCCACCAGTGATTACCGGGATGGAAACACCATATATTTT
- TRBJ1-2 TRBV21-1 few CASSKAEQGGYTF TGTGCCAGCAGCAAAGCAGAGCAGGGTGGGTACACCTTC
- TRBJ1-2 TRBV2 few CASGRGNYGYTF TGTGCCAGCGGCAGGGGTAACTATGGCTACACCTTC
TRBD1 TRBJ1-1 TRBV5-1 - CASSLDRANTEAFF TGCGCCAGCAGCTTAGACAGGGCGAACACTGAAGCTTTCTTT
- TRBJ1-5 TRBV2 once CASTLGGPQPQHF TGTGCCAGCACCTTAGGGGGACCCCAGCCCCAGCATTTT
- TRBJ1-1 TRBV9 - CASSVAVGAGNTEAFF TGTGCCAGCAGCGTAGCTGTGGGGGCTGGGAACACTGAAGCTTTCTTT
- TRBJ2-5 TRBV5-1 - CAVAGWGRILYSETQYF TGCGCCGTCGCGGGATGGGGAAGAATCTTATATTCGGAGACCCAGTACTTC
- TRBJ1-2 TRBV2 - CASSEGNSIYGYTF TGTGCCAGCAGTGAAGGTAACTCGATCTATGGCTACACCTTC
TRBD1 TRBJ1-5 TRBV3-1/TRBV3-2 once CASSPGQGGNQPQHF TGTGCCAGCAGCCCCGGACAGGGCGGCAATCAGCCCCAGCATTTT
TRBD1 TRBJ1-3 TRBV28 - CASSPAGLTGAGNTIYF TGTGCCAGCAGTCCCGCCGGATTAACAGGGGCCGGAAACACCATATATTTT
- TRBJ1-6 TRBV19 - CASTGTRNSPLHF TGTGCCAGTACGGGGACAAGAAATTCACCCCTCCACTTT
- TRBJ1-2 TRBV5-5 - CASSLGAGASPGYTF TGTGCCAGCAGCTTGGGGGCAGGCGCCTCTCCCGGCTACACCTTC
TRBD1 TRBJ1-2 TRBV19 - CASSIEGTGAGYTF TGTGCCAGTAGTATAGAAGGGACAGGGGCCGGCTACACCTTC
- TRBJ1-1 TRBV18 once CASSPLEGDTEAFF TGTGCCAGCTCACCTCTAGAGGGGGACACTGAAGCTTTCTTT